This TCR beta chain came from a study of T cells expressing NK-cell markers. Study summary: In sorted CD3+CD56+NKG2C+, CD3+CD56+NKG2C- and CD3+CD56-NKG2C+ T cells, TCR beta repertoires were obtained. The study, taken as a whole, reports: Among several donors, these clonotypes also ranked first in the CD3+CD56-NKG2C+ fraction. It is unclear if expanded NKG2C-expressing clones target HCMV antigens.

As to this clonotype: As yet, its antigen is unknown.

It was by 5'RACE template switching with UMIs that TCR beta cDNA was made. One entry per CDR3 protein, without DNA, is what TCRdb gives after re-calling the 5' RACE reads. The sample includes about 460,000 distinct CDR3 sequences. The sequence came from a woman aged 45-65 years in good health. Sequencing was carried out using blood T cells: a sorted CD56 or NKG2C T cell subset, CD4+ or CD8+ T cells, or bulk PBMC T cells (not recorded which).

The CDR3: CASSRSGVTDEQYF. V is TRBV18 and J is TRBJ2-7; TCRdb's D gene call, TRBD1, goes unchecked for lack of DNA. The CDR3 has 14 amino acids. Germline V lookup: CDR1 KGHSH, CDR2 LQKENI.